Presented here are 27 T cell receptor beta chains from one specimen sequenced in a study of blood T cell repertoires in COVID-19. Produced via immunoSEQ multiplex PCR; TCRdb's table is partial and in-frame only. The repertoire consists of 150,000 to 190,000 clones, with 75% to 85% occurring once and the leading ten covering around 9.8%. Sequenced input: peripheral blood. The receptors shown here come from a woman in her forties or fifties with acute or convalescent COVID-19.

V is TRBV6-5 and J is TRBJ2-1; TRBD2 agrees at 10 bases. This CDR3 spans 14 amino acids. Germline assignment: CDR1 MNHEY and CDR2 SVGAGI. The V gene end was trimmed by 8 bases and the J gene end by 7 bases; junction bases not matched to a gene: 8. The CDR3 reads CASSSSGSWNEQFF. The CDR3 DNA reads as TGTGCCAGCTCTTCTAGCGGGAGTTGGAATGAGCAGTTCTTC.

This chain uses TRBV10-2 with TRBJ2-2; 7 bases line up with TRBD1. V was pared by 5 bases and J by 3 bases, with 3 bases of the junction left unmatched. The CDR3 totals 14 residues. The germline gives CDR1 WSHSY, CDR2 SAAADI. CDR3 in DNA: TGCGCCAGCAGTACAGGGGCGGACACCGGGGAGCTGTTTTTT. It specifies CASSTGADTGELFF.

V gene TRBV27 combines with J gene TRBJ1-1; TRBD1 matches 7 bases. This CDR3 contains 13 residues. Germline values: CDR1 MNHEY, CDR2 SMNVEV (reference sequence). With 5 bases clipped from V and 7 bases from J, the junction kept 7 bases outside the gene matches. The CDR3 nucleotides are TGTGCCAGCAGTAAACAACAGGGGATTGAAGCTTTCTTT. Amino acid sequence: CASSKQQGIEAFF.

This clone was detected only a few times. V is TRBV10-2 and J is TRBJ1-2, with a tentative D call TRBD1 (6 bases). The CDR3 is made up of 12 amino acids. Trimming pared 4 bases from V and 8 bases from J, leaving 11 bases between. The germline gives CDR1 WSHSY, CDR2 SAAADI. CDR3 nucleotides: TGCGCCAGCAGTGGGACAGTGTCCGGCTACACCTTC. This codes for CASSGTVSGYTF.

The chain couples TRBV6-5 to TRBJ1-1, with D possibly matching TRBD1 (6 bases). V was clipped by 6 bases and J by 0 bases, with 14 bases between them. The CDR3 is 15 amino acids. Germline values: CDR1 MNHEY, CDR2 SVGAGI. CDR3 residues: CASRTGKAMNTEAFF. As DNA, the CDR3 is TGTGCCAGCAGAACAGGGAAGGCGATGAACACTGAAGCTTTCTTT.

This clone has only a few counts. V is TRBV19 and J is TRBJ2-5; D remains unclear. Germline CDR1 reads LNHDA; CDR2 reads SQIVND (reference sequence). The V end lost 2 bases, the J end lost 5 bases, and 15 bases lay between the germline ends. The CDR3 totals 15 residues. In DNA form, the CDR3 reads TGTGCCAGTAGTATATGGCCCCCTAGGTTCGAGACCCAGTACTTC. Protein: CASSIWPPRFETQYF.

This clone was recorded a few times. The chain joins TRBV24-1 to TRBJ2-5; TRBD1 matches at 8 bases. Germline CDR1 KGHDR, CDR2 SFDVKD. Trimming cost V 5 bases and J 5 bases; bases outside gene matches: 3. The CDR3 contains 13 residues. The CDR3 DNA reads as TGTGCCACCAGTGGGACAGGGTCCGAGACCCAGTACTTC. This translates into CATSGTGSETQYF.

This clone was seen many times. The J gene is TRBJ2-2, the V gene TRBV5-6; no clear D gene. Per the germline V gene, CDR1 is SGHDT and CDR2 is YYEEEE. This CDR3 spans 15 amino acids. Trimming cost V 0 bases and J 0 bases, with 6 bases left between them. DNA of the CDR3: TGTGCCAGCAGCTTGGGAGGAACGAACACCGGGGAGCTGTTTTTT. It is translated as CASSLGGTNTGELFF.

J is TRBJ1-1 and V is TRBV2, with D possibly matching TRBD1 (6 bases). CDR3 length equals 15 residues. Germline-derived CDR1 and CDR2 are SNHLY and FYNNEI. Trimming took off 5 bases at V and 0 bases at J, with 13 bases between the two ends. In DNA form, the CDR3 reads TGTGCCAGCAGTTTAAGACAGGTCATGAACACTGAAGCTTTCTTT. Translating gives CASSLRQVMNTEAFF.

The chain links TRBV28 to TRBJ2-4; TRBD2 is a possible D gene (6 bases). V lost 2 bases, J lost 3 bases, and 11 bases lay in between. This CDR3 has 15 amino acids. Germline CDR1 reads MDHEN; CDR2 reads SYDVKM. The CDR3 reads CASSLGGEDKNIQYF. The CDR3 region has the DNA TGTGCCAGCAGTTTAGGAGGGGAGGACAAAAACATTCAGTACTTC.

This CDR3 reads CASSLVRRDTEAFF. CDR3 DNA: TGTGCCAGCAGTTTAGTACGGAGGGACACTGAAGCTTTCTTT. The chain has TRBV28 and TRBJ1-1; D is ambiguous. CDR1 MDHEN and CDR2 SYDVKM come from the germline V gene. CDR3 length: 14 amino acids. V gave up 2 bases and J gave up 3 bases, with 10 bases separating them.

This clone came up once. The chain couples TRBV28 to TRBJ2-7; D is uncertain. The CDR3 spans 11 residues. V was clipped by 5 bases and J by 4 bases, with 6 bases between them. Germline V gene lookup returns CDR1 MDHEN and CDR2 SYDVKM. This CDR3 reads CASSNKYEQYF. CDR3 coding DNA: TGTGCCAGCAGTAACAAATACGAGCAGTACTTC. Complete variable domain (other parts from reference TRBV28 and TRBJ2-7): DVKVTQSSRYLVKRTGEKVFLECVQDMDHENMFWYRQDPGLGLRLIYFSYDVKMKEKGDIPEGYSVSREKKERFSLILESASTNQTSMYLCASSNKYEQYFGPGTRLTVT.

The CDR3 bases are TGTGCCAGCAGCCAGACAGCCACCGGGGAGCTGTTTTTT. It encodes CASSQTATGELFF. The rearrangement joins TRBV11-3 to TRBJ2-2, with a weak D call TRBD1 (5 bases). CDR1 and CDR2 from the germline V gene are SGHNT and YENEEA. V was shortened by 5 bases and J by 4 bases, with 8 bases between the two germline ends. The CDR3 totals 13 residues.

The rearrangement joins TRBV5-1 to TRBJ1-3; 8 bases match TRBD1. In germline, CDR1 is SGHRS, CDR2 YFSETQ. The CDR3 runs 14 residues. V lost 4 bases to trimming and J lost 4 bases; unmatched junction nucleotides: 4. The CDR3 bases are TGCGCCAGCAGCCTGACAGGGGTCGGAAACACCATATATTTT. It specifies CASSLTGVGNTIYF.

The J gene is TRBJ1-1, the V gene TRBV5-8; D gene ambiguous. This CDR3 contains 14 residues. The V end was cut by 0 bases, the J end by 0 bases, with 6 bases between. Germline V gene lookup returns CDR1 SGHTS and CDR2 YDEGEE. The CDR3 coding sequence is TGTGCCAGCAGCTTGGCTAGGATGAACACTGAAGCTTTCTTT. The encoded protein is CASSLARMNTEAFF.

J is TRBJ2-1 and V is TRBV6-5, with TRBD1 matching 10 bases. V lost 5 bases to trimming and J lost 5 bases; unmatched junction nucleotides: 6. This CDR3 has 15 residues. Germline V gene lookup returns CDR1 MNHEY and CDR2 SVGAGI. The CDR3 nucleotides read TGTGCCAGCAGTATGACAGGGGGCCTTAACAATGAGCAGTTCTTC. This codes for CASSMTGGLNNEQFF.

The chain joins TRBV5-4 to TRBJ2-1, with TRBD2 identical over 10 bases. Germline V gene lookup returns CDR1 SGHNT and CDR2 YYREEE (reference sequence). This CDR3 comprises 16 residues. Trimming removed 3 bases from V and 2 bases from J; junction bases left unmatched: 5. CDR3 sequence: CASSYPSGGAYNEQFF. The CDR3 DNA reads TGTGCCAGCAGCTACCCGAGCGGGGGGGCCTACAATGAGCAGTTCTTC.

Written as DNA, the CDR3 is TGTGCCAGCAGCAAAGAGCGGGGCGGGGGACCTAATGAAAAACTGTTTTTT. This translates into CASSKERGGGPNEKLFF. The chain employs TRBV21-1 and TRBJ1-4. TRBV21-1 corresponds to a pseudogene. This CDR3 spans 17 amino acids.

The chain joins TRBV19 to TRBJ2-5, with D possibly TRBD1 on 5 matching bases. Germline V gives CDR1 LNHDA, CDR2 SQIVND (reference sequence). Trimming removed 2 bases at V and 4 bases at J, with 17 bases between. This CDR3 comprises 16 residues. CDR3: CASSISPPGIAETQYF. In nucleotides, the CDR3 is TGTGCCAGTAGTATATCTCCCCCAGGGATTGCAGAGACCCAGTACTTC.

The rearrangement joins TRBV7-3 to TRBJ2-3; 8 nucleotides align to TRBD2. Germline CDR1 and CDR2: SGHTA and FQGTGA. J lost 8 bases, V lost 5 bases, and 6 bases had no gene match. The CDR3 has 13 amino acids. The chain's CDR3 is CASSQTSGGTQYF. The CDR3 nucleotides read TGTGCCAGCAGCCAAACCAGCGGGGGTACGCAGTATTTT.

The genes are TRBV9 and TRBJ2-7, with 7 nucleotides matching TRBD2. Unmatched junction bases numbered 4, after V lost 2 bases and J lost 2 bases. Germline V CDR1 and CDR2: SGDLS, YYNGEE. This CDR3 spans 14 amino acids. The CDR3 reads CASSVGGSTYEQYF. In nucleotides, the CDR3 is TGTGCCAGCAGCGTGGGCGGGAGTACCTACGAGCAGTACTTC.

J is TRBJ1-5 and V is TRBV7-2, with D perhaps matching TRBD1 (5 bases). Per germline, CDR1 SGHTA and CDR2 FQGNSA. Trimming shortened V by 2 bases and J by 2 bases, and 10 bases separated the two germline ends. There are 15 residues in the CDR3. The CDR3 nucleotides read TGTGCCAGCAGCTTACGGGGGGGTGGCAATCAGCCCCAGCATTTT. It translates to CASSLRGGGNQPQHF. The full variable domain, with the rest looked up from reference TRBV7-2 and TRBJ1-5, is GAGVSQSPSNKVTEKGKDVELRCDPISGHTALYWYRQSLGQGLEFLIYFQGNSAPDKSGLPSDRFSAERTGGSVSTLTIQRTQQEDSAVYLCASSLRGGGNQPQHFGDGTRLSIL.

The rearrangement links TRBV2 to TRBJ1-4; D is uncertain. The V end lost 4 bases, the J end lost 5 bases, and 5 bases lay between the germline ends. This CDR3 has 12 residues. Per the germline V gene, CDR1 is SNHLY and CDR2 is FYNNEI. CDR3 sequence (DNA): TGTGCCAGCAGTGGCCGGAATGAAAAACTGTTTTTT. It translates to CASSGRNEKLFF.

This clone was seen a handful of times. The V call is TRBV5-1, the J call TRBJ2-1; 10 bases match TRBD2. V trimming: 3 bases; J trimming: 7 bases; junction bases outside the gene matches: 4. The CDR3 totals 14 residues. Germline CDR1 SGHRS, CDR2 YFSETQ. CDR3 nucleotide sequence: TGCGCCAGCAGCTCAACTAGCGGGGTTAATGAGCAGTTCTTC. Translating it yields CASSSTSGVNEQFF.

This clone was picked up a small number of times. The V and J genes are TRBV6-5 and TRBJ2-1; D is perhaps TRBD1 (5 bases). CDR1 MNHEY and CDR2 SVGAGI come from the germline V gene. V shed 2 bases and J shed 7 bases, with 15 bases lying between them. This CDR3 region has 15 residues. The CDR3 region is CASSYQQLGLNEQFF. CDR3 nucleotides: TGTGCCAGCAGTTACCAACAGTTGGGGCTAAATGAGCAGTTCTTC.

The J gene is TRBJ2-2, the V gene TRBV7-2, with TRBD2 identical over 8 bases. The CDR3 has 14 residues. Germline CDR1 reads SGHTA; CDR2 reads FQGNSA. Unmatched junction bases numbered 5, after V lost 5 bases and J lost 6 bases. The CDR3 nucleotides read TGTGCCAGCAGCCGTCGAGCGGGGGCCGGGGAGCTGTTTTTT. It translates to CASSRRAGAGELFF.

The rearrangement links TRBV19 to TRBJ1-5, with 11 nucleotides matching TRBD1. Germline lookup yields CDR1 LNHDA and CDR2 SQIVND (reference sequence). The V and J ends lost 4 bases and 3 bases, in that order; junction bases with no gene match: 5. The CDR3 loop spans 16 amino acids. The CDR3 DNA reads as TGTGCCAGTAGTACCCGGGACAGGGGGTTCAATCAGCCCCAGCATTTT. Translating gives CASSTRDRGFNQPQHF.